This TCR beta chain was found in a study of spatial heterogeneity in lung cancer (dated by TCRdb to the late 2010s). About the study as a whole: More beta-chain than alpha-chain transcripts were consistently detected, likely reflecting higher beta-chain transcript abundance. A strong correlation was found between TCR transcript counts in tumor regions and a T cell transcriptional module score from matched bulk RNA-seq. In the raw uncorrected reads, each unique combination of TCR and UMI appeared on average more than ten times. In non-small cell lung cancer, the study made a quantitative comparison of TCR alpha and beta repertoires among multiple tumor regions, matched nontumor lung and blood. The study linked features of the TCR repertoire to counts of nonsynonymous mutations, which were determined by whole-exome sequencing of tumor tissue. At surgery, 200 to 250 tumor regions, 64 matched nontumor lung samples and more than 50 PBMC samples were TCR-sequenced for both alpha and beta chains. Overall study outcomes, separate from this receptor: Estimated TCR-seq coverage of tumor T cells was only roughly 7.3% for alpha chains and about 14% for beta chains. The count of ubiquitous expanded TCRs correlated with the count of ubiquitous nonsynonymous mutations, and the count of regional expanded TCRs correlated with the count of regional nonsynonymous mutations. The tumor nonsynonymous mutation count correlated with the number of expanded alpha and beta TCRs within the tumor. Confirming at a functional level the hypothesis that regional TCRs recognize regional mutations was considered to require additional single-cell paired TCR alpha and beta sequencing.

Taken with the paper, the label for time point translates to: sample taken at primary tumor resection. The donors were 60 to 80 patients from the lung TRACERx cohort who had early-stage, untreated non-small cell lung cancer. Whole RNA extracted from tumor and nontumor lung tissue, or from cryopreserved PBMC samples, was used for TCR sequencing without cell sorting. A patient was chosen for TCR sequencing only when enough RNA was available from at least two tumor regions. Before being selected, tumor and adjacent nontumor lung specimens were reviewed by a lung pathologist. The method was 5' RACE. Sequencing took place on a NextSeq 500. The TCR library protocol attached a unique molecular identifier to each TCR cDNA molecule to allow correction of PCR and sequencing errors. Concerning the study's data processing: TCR identification, UMI-based error correction and CDR3 extraction were performed with Decombinator tools. Expanded TCRs were defined as those above a frequency of 2 per 1,000, corresponding to the top 1% of the tumor frequency distribution. Expanded tumor TCRs statistically deemed absent (corrected P<0.05) from at least one tumor region were classed as regional, and all other expanded tumor TCRs were classed as ubiquitous. Rényi diversity was computed with the R vegan package after subsampling each repertoire 100 times to 5,000 TCRs. CDR3 similarity networks were built from amino acid triplet string-kernel similarity, connecting CDR3s with pairwise similarity above 0.82. The public reads were quality trimmed at Q25 with fastp and then assembled into clones with MiXCR by TCRdb, keeping productive beta chains. Every distinct CDR3 protein forms one entry, paired with its most common genes and DNA. These V and J calls originate from TCRdb's pipeline instead of the authors' own analysis. The sample data list 7,500 to 9,500 distinct CDR3 sequences, and roughly 9.6% of these were observed just once. The ten largest account for around 10% of the sample.

This clonotype has a count of ten or more. Which antigen it targets is not known. No base qualities exist here, and no much larger clone lies one base off it. The CDR3, from cysteine to phenylalanine, totals 14 residues. CDR3 DNA only is kept here, 42 bases in frame from base 1. Looking up the germline V gene yields CDR1 SGHRS and CDR2 YFSETQ. V is pruned by 2 bases and J by 4 bases, leaving 2 bases of the junction without a gene match. The receptor's source is a male donor with early-stage non-small cell lung cancer. The sequencing used lung tumor tissue, collected at surgery. Recombination joined TRBV5-1 with TRBJ2-1; 8 central bases correspond to TRBD2. The CDR3 corresponds to CASSFSGAYNEQFF. The DNA sequence reads TGCGCCAGCAGCTTTAGCGGGGCTTACAATGAGCAGTTCTTC. Reference TRBV5-1 and TRBJ2-1 proteins supply the regions before and after the CDR3; the full variable domain is: KAGVTQTPRYLIKTRGQQVTLSCSPISGHRSVSWYQQTPGQGLQFLFEYFSETQRNKGNFPGRFSGRQFSNSRSEMNVSTLELGDSALYLCASSFSGAYNEQFFGPGTRLTVL.